Shown below are 8 T cell receptor beta chains from a single sample sequenced in a study of cytomegalovirus exposure and HLA in healthy donors. Generated by immunoSEQ multiplex PCR, the TCRdb table keeps only in-frame clones and is missing some. The repertoire includes some 150,000 clones, around 90% of them detected once, and 4.5% sits in the top ten. The source material was PBMCs. These receptors all stem from a man aged 18 to 29 in good health and CMV-seropositive.

J is TRBJ2-7 and V is TRBV5-4; D possibly corresponds to TRBD2 (5 bases). CDR1 is SGHNT and CDR2 is YYREEE in the germline V gene (reference sequence). The germline V and J ends were trimmed by 0 bases and 0 bases, with 13 bases remaining between them. The CDR3 covers 16 residues. CDR3 loop: CASSLAHLGSSYEQYF. In DNA form, the CDR3 reads TGTGCCAGCAGCTTGGCCCATTTGGGGAGCTCCTACGAGCAGTACTTC.

The table lists this clone with a count of one. The V gene is TRBV14, the J gene TRBJ2-5; TRBD1 is a possible D gene (6 bases). Deletions cut 3 bases from V and 1 base from J, with 12 bases between. Germline CDR1 and CDR2: SGHDN and FVKESK. The CDR3 loop spans 15 amino acids. The CDR3 region is CASSHQTGLQETQYF. DNA for the CDR3: TGTGCCAGCAGCCACCAAACAGGGCTCCAAGAGACCCAGTACTTC.

V and J are TRBV6-5 and TRBJ2-2; 11 nucleotides line up with TRBD2. The CDR3 sequence is 15 residues long. V dropped 7 bases and J dropped 3; count of bases not matched to a gene: 4. Germline CDR1 is MNHEY and CDR2 is SVGAGI. The CDR3 protein is CASNPSGRHTGELFF. CDR3 DNA sequence: TGTGCCAGCAACCCTAGCGGGAGGCACACCGGGGAGCTGTTTTTT.

The gene calls are TRBV7-2 and TRBJ1-3; D possibly corresponds to TRBD1 (6 bases). Per germline, CDR1 SGHTA and CDR2 FQGNSA. The CDR3 length is 15 residues. Trimming removed 1 base at V and 4 bases at J, with 11 bases between. CDR3 amino acids: CASSLVGASGNTIYF. CDR3 sequence (DNA): TGTGCCAGCAGCTTAGTGGGGGCTTCAGGAAACACCATATATTTT.

V usage is TRBV7-9 and J usage is TRBJ2-7, with 7 bases identical to TRBD2. This CDR3 spans 12 amino acids. Trimming at V came to 5 bases and at J to 9 bases, leaving 7 bases not matched to a gene. In germline, CDR1 is SEHNR, CDR2 FQNEAQ (reference sequence). This chain's CDR3 is CASSPAGDVQYF. The CDR3 nucleotides are TGTGCCAGCAGCCCCGCGGGGGACGTGCAGTACTTC.

The chain is built from TRBV19 and TRBJ2-7, with D perhaps matching TRBD1 (5 bases). The V gene lost 4 bases and the J gene lost 0 bases, with 13 bases spanning the gap. The CDR3 length is 15 residues. Germline loops: CDR1 LNHDA, CDR2 SQIVND (reference sequence). The chain's CDR3 is CASSTTNQGSYEQYF. The DNA of the CDR3 is TGTGCCAGTAGTACCACAAACCAGGGCTCCTACGAGCAGTACTTC.

The chain links TRBV5-1 to TRBJ2-1; 7 bases are shared with TRBD1. There are 15 residues in the CDR3. CDR1 and CDR2 (germline): SGHRS, YFSETQ. Germline trimming cut 3 bases from V and 7 bases from J; bases unmatched to any gene: 10. CDR3 DNA sequence: TGCGCCAGCAGCTGGGACAGTTCCCCCTCGAATGAGCAGTTCTTC. Translating it yields CASSWDSSPSNEQFF.

Details on this clone: Mismatch with germline at one junction end may stem from a read error. The rearrangement links TRBV7-9 to TRBJ2-7; 12 nucleotides align to TRBD2. CDR3 size: 13 residues. Germline values: CDR1 SEHNR, CDR2 FQNEAQ (reference sequence). The CDR3 here is CASSGYGLAGQHF. The CDR3 DNA sequence: TGTGCCAGCAGCGGATACGGACTAGCGGGACAACACTTC.